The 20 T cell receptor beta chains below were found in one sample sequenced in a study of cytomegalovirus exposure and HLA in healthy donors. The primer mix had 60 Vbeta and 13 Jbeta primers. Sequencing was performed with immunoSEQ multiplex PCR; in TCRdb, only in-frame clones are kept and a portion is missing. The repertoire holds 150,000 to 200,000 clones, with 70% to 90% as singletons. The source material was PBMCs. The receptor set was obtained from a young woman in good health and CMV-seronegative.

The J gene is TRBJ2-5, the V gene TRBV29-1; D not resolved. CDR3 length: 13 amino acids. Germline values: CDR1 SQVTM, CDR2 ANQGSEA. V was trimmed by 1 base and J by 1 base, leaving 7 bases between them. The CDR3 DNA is TGCAGCGTTGAAGGGCCTCCCCAAGAGACCCAGTACTTC. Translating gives CSVEGPPQETQYF.

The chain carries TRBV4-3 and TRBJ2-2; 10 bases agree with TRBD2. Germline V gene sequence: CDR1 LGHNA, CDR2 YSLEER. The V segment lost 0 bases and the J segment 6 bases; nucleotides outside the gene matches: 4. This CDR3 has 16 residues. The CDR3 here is CASSQERAGGPGELFF. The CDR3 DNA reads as TGCGCCAGCAGCCAAGAACGAGCGGGAGGGCCCGGGGAGCTGTTTTTT.

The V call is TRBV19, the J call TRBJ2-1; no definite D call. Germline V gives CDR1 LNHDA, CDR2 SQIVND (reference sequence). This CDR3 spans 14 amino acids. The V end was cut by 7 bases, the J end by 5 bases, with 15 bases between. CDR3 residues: CASTPVWQDNEQFF. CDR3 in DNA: TGTGCCAGTACCCCCGTCTGGCAGGACAATGAGCAGTTCTTC.

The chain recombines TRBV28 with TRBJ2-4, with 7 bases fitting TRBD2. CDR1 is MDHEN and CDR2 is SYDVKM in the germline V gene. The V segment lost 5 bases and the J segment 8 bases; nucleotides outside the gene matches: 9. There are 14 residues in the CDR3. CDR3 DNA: TGTGCCAGCAGTACCCCTAGGACTAGTCACATTCAGTACTTC. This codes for CASSTPRTSHIQYF.

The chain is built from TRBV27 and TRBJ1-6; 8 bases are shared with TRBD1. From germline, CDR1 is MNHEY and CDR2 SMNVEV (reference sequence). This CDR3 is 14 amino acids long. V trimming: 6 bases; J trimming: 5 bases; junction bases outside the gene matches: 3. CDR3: CASRMTGDNSPLHF. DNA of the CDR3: TGTGCCAGCAGAATGACAGGGGATAATTCACCCCTCCACTTT.

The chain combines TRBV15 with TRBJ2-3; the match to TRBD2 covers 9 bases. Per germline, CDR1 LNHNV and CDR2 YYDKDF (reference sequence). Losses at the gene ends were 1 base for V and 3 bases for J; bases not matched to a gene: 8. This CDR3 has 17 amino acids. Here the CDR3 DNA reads TGTGCCACCAGCAGAGTTAGGAGCGGGGGGAGGACAGATACGCAGTATTTT. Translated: CATSRVRSGGRTDTQYF. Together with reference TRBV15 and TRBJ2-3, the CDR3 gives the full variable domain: DAMVIQNPRYQVTQFGKPVTLSCSQTLNHNVMYWYQQKSSQAPKLLFHYYDKDFNNEADTPDNFQSRRPNTSFCFLDIRSPGLGDTAMYLCATSRVRSGGRTDTQYFGPGTRLTVL.

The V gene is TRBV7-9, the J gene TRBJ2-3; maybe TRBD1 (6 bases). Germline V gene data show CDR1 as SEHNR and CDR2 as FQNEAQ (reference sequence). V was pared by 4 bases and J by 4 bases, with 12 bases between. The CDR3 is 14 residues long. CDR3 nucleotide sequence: TGTGCCAGCAGCTACACAGGGATGTCAGATACGCAGTATTTT. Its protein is CASSYTGMSDTQYF.

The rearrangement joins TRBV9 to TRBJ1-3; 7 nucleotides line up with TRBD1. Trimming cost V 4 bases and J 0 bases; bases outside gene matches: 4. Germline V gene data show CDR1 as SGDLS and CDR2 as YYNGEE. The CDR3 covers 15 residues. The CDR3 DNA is TGTGCCAGCAGCCCCGACAGGGCCTCTGGAAACACCATATATTTT. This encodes CASSPDRASGNTIYF.

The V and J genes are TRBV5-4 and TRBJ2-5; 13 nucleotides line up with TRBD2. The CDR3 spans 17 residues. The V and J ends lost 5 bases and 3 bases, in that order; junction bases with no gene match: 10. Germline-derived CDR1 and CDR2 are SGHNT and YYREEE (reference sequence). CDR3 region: CASRPGTSGRDEETQYF. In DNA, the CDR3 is TGTGCCAGCAGGCCAGGAACTAGCGGGAGGGATGAAGAGACCCAGTACTTC.

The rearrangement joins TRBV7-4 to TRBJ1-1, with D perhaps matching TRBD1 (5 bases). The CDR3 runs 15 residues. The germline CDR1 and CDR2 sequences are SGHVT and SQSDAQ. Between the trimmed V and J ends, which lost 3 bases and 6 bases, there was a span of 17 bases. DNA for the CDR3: TGTGCCAGCAGCTTTTGCAGGGTTGTAGGTGCTGAAGCTTTCTTT. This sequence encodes CASSFCRVVGAEAFF.

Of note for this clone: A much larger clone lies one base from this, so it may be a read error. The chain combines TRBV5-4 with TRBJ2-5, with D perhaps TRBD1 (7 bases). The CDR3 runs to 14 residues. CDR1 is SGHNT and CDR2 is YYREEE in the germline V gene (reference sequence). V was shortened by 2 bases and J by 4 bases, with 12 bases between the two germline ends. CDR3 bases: TGTGCCAGCAGCTTTCCTCAGGGGGGAGAGACCCAGTACTTC. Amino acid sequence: CASSFPQGGETQYF.

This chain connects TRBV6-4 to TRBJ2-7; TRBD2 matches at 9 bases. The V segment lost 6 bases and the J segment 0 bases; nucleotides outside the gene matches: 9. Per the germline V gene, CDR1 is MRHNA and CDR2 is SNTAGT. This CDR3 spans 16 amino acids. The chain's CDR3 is CASSKEIAGVSYEQYF. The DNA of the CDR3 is TGTGCCAGCAGCAAAGAAATAGCGGGAGTCTCCTACGAGCAGTACTTC.

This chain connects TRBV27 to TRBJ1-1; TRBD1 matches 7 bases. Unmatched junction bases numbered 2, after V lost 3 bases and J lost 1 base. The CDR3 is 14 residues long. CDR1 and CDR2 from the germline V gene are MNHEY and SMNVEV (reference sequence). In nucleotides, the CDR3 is TGTGCCAGCAGTTTCTACAGGGGGAACACTGAAGCTTTCTTT. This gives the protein CASSFYRGNTEAFF.

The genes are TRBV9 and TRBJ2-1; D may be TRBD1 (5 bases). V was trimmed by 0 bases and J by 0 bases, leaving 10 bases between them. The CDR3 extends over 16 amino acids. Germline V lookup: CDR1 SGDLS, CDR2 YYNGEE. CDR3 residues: CASSVDRQSSYNEQFF. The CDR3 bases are TGTGCCAGCAGCGTAGATAGACAGAGCTCCTACAATGAGCAGTTCTTC. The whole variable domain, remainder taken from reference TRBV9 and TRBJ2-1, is DSGVTQTPKHLITATGQRVTLRCSPRSGDLSVYWYQQSLDQGLQFLIQYYNGEERAKGNILERFSAQQFPDLHSELNLSSLELGDSALYFCASSVDRQSSYNEQFFGPGTRLTVL.

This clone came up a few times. Written as DNA, the CDR3 is TGTGCCAGCAGCTTAGGCGGGACAGCGGCCCGGTACGGAAACACCATATATTTT. Residues: CASSLGGTAARYGNTIYF. The rearrangement uses TRBV7-6 and TRBJ1-3; TRBD1 matches 7 bases. J was trimmed by 4 bases and V by 1 base; bases with no gene match: 13. Germline-derived CDR1 and CDR2 are SGHVS and FNYEAQ. This CDR3 contains 18 residues.

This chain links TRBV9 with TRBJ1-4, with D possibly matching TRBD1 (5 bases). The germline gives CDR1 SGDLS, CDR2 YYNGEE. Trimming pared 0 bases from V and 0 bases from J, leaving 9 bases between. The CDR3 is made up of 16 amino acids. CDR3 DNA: TGTGCCAGCAGCGTAGGACAGACTGCAACTAATGAAAAACTGTTTTTT. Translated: CASSVGQTATNEKLFF.

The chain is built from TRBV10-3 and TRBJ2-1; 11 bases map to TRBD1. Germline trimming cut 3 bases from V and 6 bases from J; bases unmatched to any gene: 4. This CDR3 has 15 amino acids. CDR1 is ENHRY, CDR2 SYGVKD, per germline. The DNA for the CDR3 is TGTGCCATCAGTGAAAATGGACAGGGGGCCAATGAGCAGTTCTTC. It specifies CAISENGQGANEQFF.

CDR3 DNA sequence: TGTGCCAGTGGACAGGGAAGGGCCCAAGAGACCCAGTACTTC. The encoded protein is CASGQGRAQETQYF. The V gene is TRBV6-5, the J gene TRBJ2-5, with 8 bases aligning to TRBD1. Germline CDR1 and CDR2: MNHEY and SVGAGI. J was trimmed by 1 base and V by 9 bases; bases with no gene match: 7. The CDR3 covers 14 residues.

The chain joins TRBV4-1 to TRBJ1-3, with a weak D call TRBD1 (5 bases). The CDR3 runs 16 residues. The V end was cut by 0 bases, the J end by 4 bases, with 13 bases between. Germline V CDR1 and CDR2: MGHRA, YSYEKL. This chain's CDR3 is CASSQDRAGNGNTIYF. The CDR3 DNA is TGCGCCAGCAGCCAAGATCGGGCAGGGAACGGAAACACCATATATTTT.

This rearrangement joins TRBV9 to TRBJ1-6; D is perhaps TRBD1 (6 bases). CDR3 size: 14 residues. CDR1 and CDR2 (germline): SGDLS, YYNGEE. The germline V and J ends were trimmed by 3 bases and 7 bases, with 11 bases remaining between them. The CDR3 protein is CASSEQGRNSPLHF. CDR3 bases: TGTGCCAGCAGCGAACAGGGCCGCAATTCACCCCTCCACTTT.